This T cell receptor (beta chain) was sequenced during a study of identical twins. Germline assignment: CDR1 SGHAT and CDR2 FQDESV (reference sequence). The germline V and J ends were trimmed by 3 bases and 2 bases, with 13 bases remaining between them. The CDR3 contains 15 residues. MiXCR, run by TCRdb on the 5' RACE reads, gives a single entry per CDR3 protein. The sample contains under 350,000 distinct CDR3 sequences, roughly 10% of which appear only once. Another study also made use of these data, one on yellow fever vaccine responses in identical twins. That work adds: Twins reportedly had a vaccine T cell response that seemed partly convergent, partly personalized.

The chain joins TRBV11-1 to TRBJ1-2; weak D call: TRBD1 (6 bases). The sequence came from a woman under 30 in good health. The sequencing input was CD8+ T cells sorted from blood. This CDR3 is CASSFLKDRNYGYTF. The CDR3 nucleotides are TGTGCCAGCAGCTTTTTAAAGGACAGAAACTATGGCTACACCTTC.